These T cell receptor beta chains were read from a single sample in a study of OX40 agonist ivuxolimab in advanced cancers. Method: immunoSEQ multiplex PCR; TCRdb's copy keeps in-frame clones and lacks some. The data contain just over 15,000 clones, under 65% of them singletons. The sequences come from CD4+ or CD8+ T cells sorted from blood, collected in a trial of the OX40 agonist ivuxolimab. Every receptor here comes from an adult with an advanced solid tumor such as melanoma, head and neck, liver or kidney cancer. Both conserved end residues are part of each CDR3. The D gene is left open where the match is weak. Where a row states a size, it is once, few, many or the class of an expanded clone; other rows omit it.

clone_size	d_call	v_call	j_call	cdr3_nt	cdr3_aa
NA	NA	TRBV18	TRBJ2-7	TGTGCCAGCTCACCACCCGGGACCGATCTTTCCTACGAGCAGTACTTC	CASSPPGTDLSYEQYF
NA	NA	TRBV19	TRBJ2-7	TGTGCCAGTAGTATAACAGGGAGCTCCTACGAGCAGTACTTC	CASSITGSSYEQYF
NA	TRBD2	TRBV5-4	TRBJ2-3	TGTGCCAGCAGCCGGTTAGCGGGGGGCAGCACAGATACGCAGTATTTT	CASSRLAGGSTDTQYF
medium-sized	TRBD1	TRBV15	TRBJ1-5	TGTGCCACCAGCAGAGGCAGACAGGGATTGAATCAGCCCCAGCATTTT	CATSRGRQGLNQPQHF
NA	TRBD1	TRBV6-5	TRBJ2-5	TGTGCCAGCAAAAACAGGGGCAGAGAGACCCAGTACTTC	CASKNRGRETQYF
NA	NA	TRBV10-1	TRBJ2-3	TGCGCCAGCAGTGAGTCGTTGGCGGGGAGCACAGATACGCAGTATTTT	CASSESLAGSTDTQYF
few	TRBD2	TRBV10-3	TRBJ2-3	TGTGCCATCAGTGGGAGGGCTAGCGGGGGTACTACAGATACGCAGTATTTT	CAISGRASGGTTDTQYF
once	NA	TRBV5-4	TRBJ1-6	TGTGCCAGCAGCTTGGAGTATTCACCCCTCCACTTT	CASSLEYSPLHF
NA	NA	TRBV28	TRBJ2-3	TGTGCCAGCAGAGCAGTCCTTTGGGGCACAGATACGCAGTATTTT	CASRAVLWGTDTQYF
few	TRBD1	TRBV29-1	TRBJ2-7	TGCAGCGTTGAAGAAGAGGACAGGGGGTACTTC	CSVEEEDRGYF
NA	NA	TRBV18	TRBJ2-1	TGTGCCAGCTCACAAGACGATCGGTTTGATCAGTTCTTC	CASSQDDRFDQFF
NA	NA	TRBV19	TRBJ2-1	TGTGCCAGTAACTTGGGGGCGGGGAGCTACAATGAGCAGTTCTTC	CASNLGAGSYNEQFF
few	NA	TRBV10-3	TRBJ1-2	TGTGCCATCAGTGAGAGCACGACTAACTATGGCTACACCTTC	CAISESTTNYGYTF
NA	NA	TRBV9	TRBJ2-2	TGTGCCAGCAGCCCCCTGGCCGGGGAGCTGTTTTTT	CASSPLAGELFF
NA	TRBD1	TRBV11-2	TRBJ2-7	TGTGCCAGCAGCTTAGACCACAGGGGGTTGTACGAGCAGTACTTC	CASSLDHRGLYEQYF
NA	NA	TRBV7-9	TRBJ2-5	TGTGCCAGCAGCTTAGTGGGGGGCGCGGAGACCCAGTACTTC	CASSLVGGAETQYF
NA	NA	TRBV7-8	TRBJ1-2	TGTGCCAGCAGCTTAGCGGTGGGGTCTAACTATGGCTACACCTTC	CASSLAVGSNYGYTF
NA	TRBD2	TRBV7-9	TRBJ2-1	TGTGCCAGCAGCTTCACTAGCGGGGGGGTAAATGAGCAGTTCTTC	CASSFTSGGVNEQFF
NA	TRBD1	TRBV19	TRBJ1-4	TGTGCCAGTAGTCCCCGGACAAGGGGGCAAGAAAAACTGTTTTTT	CASSPRTRGQEKLFF
NA	NA	TRBV11-2	TRBJ2-3	TGTGCCAGCAGCTTAGTCGGGGTTAGCACAGATACGCAGTATTTT	CASSLVGVSTDTQYF
NA	NA	TRBV19	TRBJ2-6	TGTGCCAGTAGTCCCGGGACTTTTGGGGCCAACGTCCTGACTTTC	CASSPGTFGANVLTF
medium-sized	NA	TRBV29-1	TRBJ1-1	TGCAGCGTTGAGCCCGAGGGGGGGGCTTTCTTT	CSVEPEGGAFF
NA	NA	TRBV4-1	TRBJ2-7	TGCGCCAGCAGCCAAGGGGTCGGGTACGAGCAGTACTTC	CASSQGVGYEQYF
once	NA	TRBV5-6	TRBJ2-7	TGTGCCAGCAGCCCCGCCTACTCCTACGAGCAGTACTTC	CASSPAYSYEQYF
NA	NA	TRBV19	TRBJ2-3	TGTGCCAGTAGTAAATATGGGGGCTTGTCAGATACGCAGTATTTT	CASSKYGGLSDTQYF
NA	NA	TRBV2	TRBJ2-1	TGTGCCAGCAGTGAAAGGGGGGCCTTGGATGAGCAGTTCTTC	CASSERGALDEQFF
NA	NA	TRBV4-2	TRBJ2-4	TGTGCCAGCAGTCATGTCGCAGAAAACATTCAGTACTTC	CASSHVAENIQYF
few	TRBD1	TRBV2	TRBJ1-3	TGTGCCAGCACTAATGGGGGGACAGGGATCGAAAACACCATATATTTT	CASTNGGTGIENTIYF
NA	NA	TRBV5-5	TRBJ2-2	TGTGCCAGCAGGCCTATGACCGGGGAGCTGTTTTTT	CASRPMTGELFF
NA	NA	TRBV5-5	TRBJ2-7	TGTGCCAGCAGCTTGGGGTCAGGGGTTTACGAGCAGTACTTC	CASSLGSGVYEQYF
NA	NA	TRBV21-1	TRBJ1-6	TGTGCCAGCAGCCTAAAGTTACGGGGAAATTCACCCCTCCACTTT	CASSLKLRGNSPLHF
NA	NA	TRBV6-5	TRBJ1-5	TGTGCCAGCAGGGAGGGGCTGGGTCAGCCCCAGCATTTT	CASREGLGQPQHF
NA	NA	TRBV7-9	TRBJ1-5	TGCGCCAGCAGCCACCTTTGGGGGAGCAATCAGCCCCAGCATTTT	CASSHLWGSNQPQHF
NA	NA	TRBV16	TRBJ1-2	TGTGCCAGCAGCCAAATATCCAAAGGTCAGGGCGATGGCTACACCTTC	CASSQISKGQGDGYTF
NA	TRBD1	TRBV27	TRBJ2-3	TGTGCCAGCAGTTTGACAGGGTTCGGGGCAGATACGCAGTATTTT	CASSLTGFGADTQYF
NA	NA	TRBV7-4	TRBJ2-7	TGTGCCAGCAGCCTGCTTAGGAGCGAGCAGTACTTC	CASSLLRSEQYF
NA	TRBD1	TRBV4-3	TRBJ2-1	TGCGCCAGCAGCCAAGACGGGACAGGGGCCGATGAGCAGTTCTTC	CASSQDGTGADEQFF
few	TRBD2	TRBV27	TRBJ2-3	TGTGCCAGCAGTTTATGGGGGGGAACAGATACGCAGTATTTT	CASSLWGGTDTQYF
NA	TRBD1	TRBV4-1	TRBJ2-7	TGCGCCAGCAGCCAAGGACAGGGCGACTACGAGCAGTACTTC	CASSQGQGDYEQYF
few	NA	TRBV30	TRBJ1-3	TGTGCCTGGAAAAGGGCTGGAAACACCATATATTTT	CAWKRAGNTIYF
NA	NA	TRBV15	TRBJ1-4	TGTGCCACCAGCAGAGATTTGGAAAAACTGTTTTTT	CATSRDLEKLFF
once	NA	TRBV9	TRBJ2-3	TGTGCCAGCAGCGTAGAGGCACTTATAGATACGCAGTATTTT	CASSVEALIDTQYF
few	TRBD1	TRBV9	TRBJ1-2	TGTGCCAGCAGCACTCGACAGGGGACCAACTATGGCTACACCTTC	CASSTRQGTNYGYTF
few	NA	TRBV13	TRBJ1-4	TGTGCCAGCAGCTCCCAGGGGTTTAGTGAAAAACTGTTTTTT	CASSSQGFSEKLFF
few	NA	TRBV29-1	TRBJ2-1	TGCAGCGTTGAAGATCTAGAGGACCTCATTGAGTACAATGAGCAGTTCTTC	CSVEDLEDLIEYNEQFF
NA	NA	TRBV5-1	TRBJ2-7	TGCGCCAGCAGTATGGGGGGGGGCCCCCACGAGCAGTACTTC	CASSMGGGPHEQYF
NA	NA	TRBV15	TRBJ2-5	TGTGCCACCAGCAGAGGGGACGAACAAGAGACCCAGTACTTC	CATSRGDEQETQYF
NA	TRBD2	TRBV10-2	TRBJ2-4	TGCGCCAGGAGCTATCAAGCGGGGGGTGGGTACTTC	CARSYQAGGGYF
NA	TRBD2	TRBV4-2	TRBJ2-3	TGTGCCAGCAGCCAAGGGACTAGCGGGGGTCGCACAGATACGCAGTATTTT	CASSQGTSGGRTDTQYF
NA	TRBD2	TRBV4-3	TRBJ2-7	TGCGCCAGCAGCCAAGAGTCCAGCGGGGGCTACGAGCAGTACTTC	CASSQESSGGYEQYF
few	NA	TRBV7-2	TRBJ1-2	TGTGCCAGCAGCTTAGGGGAGGGCTATGGCTACACCTTC	CASSLGEGYGYTF
few	TRBD1	TRBV5-4	TRBJ1-5	TGTGCCAGCAGCCAAGATCAGGGGGTTGGCCAGCCCCAGCATTTT	CASSQDQGVGQPQHF
few	TRBD1	TRBV11-2	TRBJ2-5	TGTGCCAGCAGCTTAGGGGAGACAGGGCCTCAAGAGACCCAGTACTTC	CASSLGETGPQETQYF
NA	NA	TRBV2	TRBJ2-1	TGTGCCAGCAGAGATCGTAGGGCGCAGGACAATGAGCAGTTCTTC	CASRDRRAQDNEQFF
NA	TRBD1	TRBV4-3	TRBJ1-2	TGCGCCAGCAGCCATGCCGGGACAGACTATGGCTACACCTTC	CASSHAGTDYGYTF
NA	NA	TRBV7-9	TRBJ2-7	TGTGCCAGCAGCATGAACTACGAGCAGTACTTC	CASSMNYEQYF